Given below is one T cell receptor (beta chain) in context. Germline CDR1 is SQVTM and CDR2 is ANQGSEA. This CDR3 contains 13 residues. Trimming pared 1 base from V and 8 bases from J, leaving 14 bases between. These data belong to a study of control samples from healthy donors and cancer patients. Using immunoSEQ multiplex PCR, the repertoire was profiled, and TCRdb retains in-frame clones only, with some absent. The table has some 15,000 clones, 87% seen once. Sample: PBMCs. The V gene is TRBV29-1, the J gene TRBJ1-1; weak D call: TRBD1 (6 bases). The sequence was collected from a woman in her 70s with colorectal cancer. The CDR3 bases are TGCAGCGTTGAAGGCCTAGGGGGACGGGAAGCTTTCTTT. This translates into CSVEGLGGREAFF.